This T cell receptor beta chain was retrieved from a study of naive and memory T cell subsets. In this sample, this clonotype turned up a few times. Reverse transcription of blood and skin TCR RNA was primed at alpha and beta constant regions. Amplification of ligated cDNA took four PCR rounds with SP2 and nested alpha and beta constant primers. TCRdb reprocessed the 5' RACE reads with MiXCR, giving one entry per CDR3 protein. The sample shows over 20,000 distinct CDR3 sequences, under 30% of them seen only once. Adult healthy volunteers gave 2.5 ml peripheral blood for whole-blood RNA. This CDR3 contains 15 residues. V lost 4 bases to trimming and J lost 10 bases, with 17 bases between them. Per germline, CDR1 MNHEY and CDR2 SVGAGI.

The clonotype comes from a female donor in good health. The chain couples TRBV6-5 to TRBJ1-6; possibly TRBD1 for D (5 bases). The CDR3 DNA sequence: TGTGCCAGCAGTTCCCCTGGGGGGGGAGGATCACCCCTCCACTTT. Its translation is CASSSPGGGGSPLHF.